The subject of this entry is one T cell receptor (beta chain). TCRdb recomputed calls from the reads with MiXCR, one row per CDR3 protein. This table holds about 150,000 distinct CDR3 sequences, 23% found once. The data stem from a study of T cell repertoires in cytomegalovirus infection. Looking at the study overall: Shared public TCR beta signatures pointed to both CMV infection and a matching HLA type.

V lost 0 bases, J lost 6 bases, and 10 bases lay in between. CDR3 length equals 15 residues. Looked up from germline, CDR1 is SGHRS and CDR2 is YFSETQ. The origin of this receptor is a human donor in good health (CMV status not recorded). Some clones in this sample may be carry-over from other donors' samples. The sequenced sample was PBMCs. The rearrangement uses TRBV5-1 and TRBJ1-6; D unclear. The CDR3 region is CASSLVGGVNSPLHF. The CDR3 DNA reads as TGCGCCAGCAGCTTGGTGGGCGGTGTTAATTCACCCCTCCACTTT.